Presented here are 29 T cell receptor beta chains from one specimen sequenced in a study of blood T cell repertoires in COVID-19. The protocol was immunoSEQ multiplex PCR, while the TCRdb copy is restricted to in-frame clones and leaves out a portion. Of 120,000 or so clones listed, approximately 85% are singletons. The sequencing input was peripheral blood. The origin of the receptors is a man aged 80 or over with active or convalescent COVID-19.

The chain is built from TRBV5-1 and TRBJ2-4; 14 nucleotides agree with TRBD2. The junction had 13 bases not matched to a gene; V was cut back by 4 bases and J by 1 base. The CDR3 length is 20 residues. In germline, CDR1 is SGHRS, CDR2 YFSETQ. CDR3 bases: TGCGCCAGCAGCCCCGAACTCGGGACTAGCGGGGGAGGGGCCAAAAACATTCAGTACTTC. Protein product: CASSPELGTSGGGAKNIQYF. Full variable domain (outside the CDR3, taken from reference TRBV5-1 and TRBJ2-4): KAGVTQTPRYLIKTRGQQVTLSCSPISGHRSVSWYQQTPGQGLQFLFEYFSETQRNKGNFPGRFSGRQFSNSRSEMNVSTLELGDSALYLCASSPELGTSGGGAKNIQYFGAGTRLSVL.

This clone has only a few counts. V is TRBV12-5 and J is TRBJ2-1, with 7 bases matching TRBD1. CDR3 length: 15 residues. The germline V gene encodes CDR1 LGHNT and CDR2 FRNRAP. V lost 7 bases to trimming and J lost 5 bases; unmatched junction nucleotides: 11. CDR3 nucleotides: TGTGCTAGTGCCCTGGGACAGCTACTCAACAATGAGCAGTTCTTC. As protein: CASALGQLLNNEQFF.

The chain couples TRBV10-3 to TRBJ1-3; unclear D gene. The CDR3 covers 13 residues. Trimming stripped 3 bases from V and 0 bases from J, with 3 bases between. Germline CDR1 and CDR2: ENHRY and SYGVKD. The CDR3 protein is CAISDFSGNTIYF. CDR3 nucleotide sequence: TGTGCCATCAGTGACTTCTCTGGAAACACCATATATTTT.

This clone was found a few times. This chain links TRBV27 with TRBJ1-1, with D possibly TRBD1 on 5 matching bases. Germline-derived CDR1 and CDR2 are MNHEY and SMNVEV (reference sequence). Deletions cut 1 base from V and 1 base from J, with 10 bases between. CDR3 length: 15 residues. The CDR3: CASSLFVRGNTEAFF. The DNA of the CDR3 is TGTGCCAGCAGTTTATTCGTTAGGGGGAACACTGAAGCTTTCTTT.

The chain carries TRBV13 and TRBJ1-5; D unclear. Trimming cost V 2 bases and J 6 bases, with 5 bases left between them. CDR3 length: 12 residues. Germline V gene sequence: CDR1 PRHDT, CDR2 FYEKMQ (reference sequence). The CDR3 loop is CASSLTGQPQHF. CDR3 DNA sequence: TGTGCCAGCAGCTTAACCGGTCAGCCCCAGCATTTT.

The gene calls are TRBV5-1 and TRBJ1-6; D possibly corresponds to TRBD1 (6 bases). The V gene lost 6 bases and the J gene lost 10 bases, with 20 bases spanning the gap. Germline assignment: CDR1 SGHRS and CDR2 YFSETQ. The CDR3 contains 15 residues. The DNA for the CDR3 is TGCGCCAGCACTGATCAGGGGACACCTGGCTCACCCCTCCACTTT. Encoded protein: CASTDQGTPGSPLHF.

The chain joins TRBV4-1 to TRBJ2-1; TRBD2 might be the D (5 bases). Trimming pared 2 bases from V and 6 bases from J, leaving 14 bases between. The germline V gene encodes CDR1 MGHRA and CDR2 YSYEKL. CDR3 length: 15 amino acids. The CDR3 region has the DNA TGCGCCAGCAGCCAAACGCCCCGGACTTCCAATGAGCAGTTCTTC. Translation gives CASSQTPRTSNEQFF.

This clone appeared once. The chain couples TRBV9 to TRBJ2-2, with 12 nucleotides matching TRBD1. This CDR3 is 16 amino acids long. CDR1 and CDR2 (germline): SGDLS, YYNGEE. The junction had 2 bases not matched to a gene; V was cut back by 0 bases and J by 5 bases. In DNA, the CDR3 is TGTGCCAGCAGCGTAGGGGACAGGGGGCTAACCGGGGAGCTGTTTTTT. This translates into CASSVGDRGLTGELFF.

The chain links TRBV7-3 to TRBJ2-2; weak D call: TRBD2 (7 bases). Germline-derived CDR1 and CDR2 are SGHTA and FQGTGA. Trimming removed 5 bases from V and 4 bases from J, with 17 bases in between. The CDR3 is made up of 16 amino acids. The chain's CDR3 is CASSPLGGAVTGELFF. The CDR3 DNA reads as TGTGCCAGCAGCCCCCTAGGGGGGGCCGTCACCGGGGAGCTGTTTTTT.

V and J are TRBV6-1 and TRBJ2-3; a possible D gene is TRBD1 (6 bases). This CDR3 spans 15 amino acids. The V end was cut by 3 bases, the J end by 4 bases, with 14 bases between. Germline CDR1 reads MNHNS; CDR2 reads SASEGT. The CDR3 DNA reads TGTGCCAGCAGTGACAGTCTGGGGGCCCCAGATACGCAGTATTTT. Translation: CASSDSLGAPDTQYF.

The CDR3 spells CASSPGGAQKLFF. CDR3 sequence (DNA): TGTGCCAGCAGCCCCGGGGGGGCCCAAAAACTGTTTTTT. The V and J genes are TRBV7-8 and TRBJ1-4, with a tentative D call TRBD1 (6 bases). The V gene's germline CDR1 is SGHVS and CDR2 FQNEAQ. The CDR3 totals 13 residues. V was cut by 5 bases and J by 9 bases, with 13 bases left in between.

J is TRBJ2-6 and V is TRBV30; D is perhaps TRBD1 (6 bases). The germline CDR1 and CDR2 sequences are GTSNPN and SVGIG (reference sequence). Trimming cost V 2 bases and J 1 base, with 9 bases left between them. The CDR3 covers 15 residues. CDR3 coding DNA: TGTGCCTGGAGTCTAGGGGGATCTGGGGCCAACGTCCTGACTTTC. Translation: CAWSLGGSGANVLTF.

The DNA for the CDR3 is TGTGCCAGCAGCTTCCGGACAGGGGTTGAAGCTTTCTTT. It is translated as CASSFRTGVEAFF. This rearrangement joins TRBV7-2 to TRBJ1-1, with 9 positions matching TRBD1. V lost 3 bases and J lost 7; bases outside the gene matches: 3. CDR1 is SGHTA, CDR2 FQGNSA, per germline. This CDR3 region has 13 residues.

V usage is TRBV2 and J usage is TRBJ1-4, with D possibly matching TRBD1 (6 bases). Germline loops: CDR1 SNHLY, CDR2 FYNNEI. This CDR3 has 13 residues. The ends were cut back, 7 bases at V and 8 bases at J, with 14 bases in the middle. The CDR3 spells CASTKQGEEKLFF. The CDR3 DNA sequence: TGTGCCAGCACGAAACAGGGTGAGGAAAAACTGTTTTTT.

This clone was seen only a few times. The V call is TRBV7-2, the J call TRBJ1-6, with D perhaps TRBD1 (5 bases). In germline, CDR1 is SGHTA, CDR2 FQGNSA. V lost 4 bases and J 9 bases, leaving 16 bases between the germline ends. The length of the CDR3 is 15 residues. CDR3 in amino acids: CASSYDSPLSSPLHF. In DNA, the CDR3 is TGTGCCAGCAGCTACGACAGTCCGTTGAGTTCACCCCTCCACTTT.

This clone occurred a few times. A junction end diverges from the germline sequence, so it may reflect a read error. The chain couples TRBV2 to TRBJ1-1, with unresolved D. The CDR3 is 13 amino acids. Germline V gives CDR1 SNHLY, CDR2 FYNNEI. CDR3 protein: CASREGWATEAFF. The CDR3 DNA is TGTGCCAGCAGGGAAGGGTGGGCCACTGAAGCTTTCTTT.

The V and J genes are TRBV5-1 and TRBJ2-1; 16 bases fit TRBD2. V trimming: 0 bases; J trimming: 0 bases; junction bases outside the gene matches: 6. This CDR3 region has 20 residues. CDR1 and CDR2 (germline): SGHRS, YFSETQ. CDR3 amino acids: CASSLAGLAGGPSSYNEQFF. CDR3 nucleotides: TGCGCCAGCAGCTTGGCGGGACTAGCGGGAGGGCCAAGCTCCTACAATGAGCAGTTCTTC.

This rearrangement joins TRBV10-3 to TRBJ2-5; D gene ambiguous. The CDR3 has 14 amino acids. In germline, CDR1 is ENHRY, CDR2 SYGVKD. Trimming pared 3 bases from V and 2 bases from J, leaving 10 bases between. CDR3 nucleotide sequence: TGTGCCATCAGTGAAAGGCAGGTTCAAGAGACCCAGTACTTC. The encoded protein is CAISERQVQETQYF.

This clone was seen only a few times. The genes are TRBV28 and TRBJ2-1, with 8 bases identical to TRBD2. The CDR3 is 13 amino acids. CDR1 is MDHEN, CDR2 SYDVKM, per germline. J lost 9 bases, V lost 6 bases, and 7 bases had no gene match. The CDR3 loop is CASSSGTSSEQFF. CDR3 nucleotide sequence: TGTGCCAGCAGCTCCGGGACTAGTAGTGAGCAGTTCTTC.

This chain connects TRBV5-4 to TRBJ1-1; 9 bases are a match to TRBD1. With V trimmed by 0 bases and J by 5 bases, 5 bases remained unmatched. The CDR3 runs to 15 residues. CDR1 is SGHNT and CDR2 is YYREEE in the germline V gene (reference sequence). For the CDR3, the DNA is TGTGCCAGCAGCTTGGACAGGGGGCAGTTGACTGAAGCTTTCTTT. Encoded protein: CASSLDRGQLTEAFF.

This rearrangement joins TRBV30 to TRBJ2-3; 9 bases match TRBD2. CDR1 is GTSNPN and CDR2 is SVGIG in the germline V gene (reference sequence). The J segment lost 2 bases and the V segment lost 3 bases, leaving 9 bases of the junction unmatched. The CDR3 loop spans 16 amino acids. CDR3 protein: CAWSRSGGGATDTQYF. CDR3 coding DNA: TGTGCCTGGAGCCGATCGGGCGGGGGGGCCACAGATACGCAGTATTTT.

J is TRBJ2-7 and V is TRBV28; D unclear. The V end was cut by 3 bases, the J end by 7 bases, with 7 bases between. Germline CDR1 MDHEN, CDR2 SYDVKM. This CDR3 spans 11 amino acids. The CDR3 DNA is TGTGCCAGCAGTTTGTCACGGGAGCAGTACTTC. It is translated as CASSLSREQYF. The whole variable domain, filled in from reference TRBV28 and TRBJ2-7, reads DVKVTQSSRYLVKRTGEKVFLECVQDMDHENMFWYRQDPGLGLRLIYFSYDVKMKEKGDIPEGYSVSREKKERFSLILESASTNQTSMYLCASSLSREQYFGPGTRLTVT.

The chain links TRBV5-1 to TRBJ2-1; TRBD1 agrees at 9 bases. Germline lookup yields CDR1 SGHRS and CDR2 YFSETQ. This CDR3 comprises 15 residues. The V segment lost 2 bases and the J segment 5 bases; nucleotides outside the gene matches: 5. Here the CDR3 DNA reads TGCGCCAGCAGCTTTACAGGGGGCGGCCACAATGAGCAGTTCTTC. As protein: CASSFTGGGHNEQFF.

With regard to this clone: One end of the junction varies from germline; a read error may be responsible. The chain couples TRBV9 to TRBJ2-1, with TRBD2 identical over 8 bases. Germline V gives CDR1 SGDLS, CDR2 YYNGEE. The CDR3 sequence is 13 residues long. As DNA, the CDR3 is TGTGCCAGCAGCGTAGAACCAGCGGGGGCGTCGCTCTTC. It translates to CASSVEPAGASLF.

The V and J genes are TRBV30 and TRBJ1-5; 7 bases align to TRBD1. Germline V gene lookup returns CDR1 GTSNPN and CDR2 SVGIG (reference sequence). This CDR3 contains 13 residues. V dropped 1 base and J dropped 7; count of bases not matched to a gene: 4. The CDR3 reads CAWSEGAGQPQHF. CDR3 coding DNA: TGTGCCTGGAGTGAGGGGGCTGGACAGCCCCAGCATTTT.

The chain is built from TRBV24-1 and TRBJ2-3, with D unresolved. The CDR3 covers 15 residues. Trimming stripped 6 bases from V and 0 bases from J, with 12 bases between. The germline gives CDR1 KGHDR, CDR2 SFDVKD. DNA of the CDR3: TGTGCCACCAGTAAGGAGAGTCCTAGCACAGATACGCAGTATTTT. This codes for CATSKESPSTDTQYF.

The V gene is TRBV5-1, the J gene TRBJ1-1; 7 nucleotides agree with TRBD1. CDR1 and CDR2 (germline): SGHRS, YFSETQ. Losses at the gene ends were 0 bases for V and 0 bases for J; bases not matched to a gene: 5. The CDR3 is 16 amino acids. This CDR3 is CASSLGGTDMNTEAFF. The CDR3 DNA is TGCGCCAGCAGCTTGGGGGGGACAGACATGAACACTGAAGCTTTCTTT.

The chain links TRBV19 to TRBJ2-2; 9 bases agree with TRBD2. V shed 4 bases, J shed 4 bases, and the junction held 7 bases outside the gene matches. Germline V gives CDR1 LNHDA, CDR2 SQIVND (reference sequence). This CDR3 region has 16 residues. The CDR3 loop is CASSSGGAYTTGELFF. CDR3 coding DNA: TGTGCCAGTAGTAGCGGGGGGGCGTATACCACCGGGGAGCTGTTTTTT.

The J gene is TRBJ2-7, the V gene TRBV30, with 9 bases aligning to TRBD2. There are 16 residues in the CDR3. The V and J ends lost 4 bases and 4 bases, in that order; junction bases with no gene match: 14. Per the germline V gene, CDR1 is GTSNPN and CDR2 is SVGIG (reference sequence). The CDR3 nucleotides are TGTGCCTGGACTCGGGGCGGGAGGGCCAGTTTTTACGAGCAGTACTTC. It translates to CAWTRGGRASFYEQYF.